Shown below are 20 T cell receptor beta chains from a single sample sequenced in a study of T cells in localized non-small cell lung cancer. Here immunoSEQ multiplex PCR was the method, and the copy in TCRdb shows in-frame clones only, minus some. The sample carries approximately 54,000 clones, 86% recorded once. The sample in question was peripheral blood, obtained before any cancer treatment. The source is a woman between 35 and 75 years old with stage I lung adenocarcinoma.

This chain connects TRBV10-1 to TRBJ2-2; perhaps TRBD2 as D (6 bases). The V gene lost 6 bases and the J gene lost 4 bases, with 9 bases spanning the gap. This CDR3 is 13 amino acids long. The V gene's germline CDR1 is WNHNN and CDR2 SYGVQD (reference sequence). The DNA of the CDR3 is TGCGCCAGCAGCGGGGACTCCACCGGGGAGCTGTTTTTT. As protein: CASSGDSTGELFF.

In the case of this clone: The same CDR3 is also encoded by other DNA sequences in this sample. V gene TRBV2 combines with J gene TRBJ1-2, with no clear D. The germline CDR1 and CDR2 sequences are SNHLY and FYNNEI. This CDR3 is 12 amino acids long. Trimming cost V 3 bases and J 5 bases, with 7 bases left between them. CDR3 region: CASSEAAYGYTF. The CDR3 region has the DNA TGTGCCAGCAGTGAGGCAGCTTATGGCTACACCTTC.

The chain couples TRBV2 to TRBJ1-2, with D possibly being TRBD1 (6 bases). The CDR3 is 14 amino acids. Trimming pared 7 bases from V and 7 bases from J, leaving 19 bases between. Germline V gives CDR1 SNHLY, CDR2 FYNNEI. The CDR3 is CASNMWSSGVGYTF. The CDR3 nucleotides read TGTGCCAGCAATATGTGGTCGTCAGGGGTTGGCTACACCTTC.

This clone was counted between two and nine times. The rearrangement links TRBV5-1 to TRBJ2-7; possible D gene TRBD1, 6 bases. Germline V gene lookup returns CDR1 SGHRS and CDR2 YFSETQ. The V end lost 3 bases, the J end lost 5 bases, and 12 bases lay between the germline ends. The CDR3 sequence is 13 residues long. CDR3 amino acids: CASSSAQGNEQYF. CDR3 in DNA: TGCGCCAGCAGCTCTGCACAGGGAAACGAGCAGTACTTC. The full variable domain, completed using reference TRBV5-1 and TRBJ2-7, is KAGVTQTPRYLIKTRGQQVTLSCSPISGHRSVSWYQQTPGQGLQFLFEYFSETQRNKGNFPGRFSGRQFSNSRSEMNVSTLELGDSALYLCASSSAQGNEQYFGPGTRLTVT.

The sample holds a few counts of this clone. This rearrangement joins TRBV7-9 to TRBJ1-5; D not certain. Germline CDR1 SEHNR, CDR2 FQNEAQ (reference sequence). V dropped 4 bases and J dropped 3 bases, with 10 bases sitting between them. This CDR3 has 14 residues. CDR3 coding DNA: TGTGCCAGCAGCTCCGACGGACCCAATCAGCCCCAGCATTTT. Residues: CASSSDGPNQPQHF.

The chain carries TRBV25-1 and TRBJ2-1, with D perhaps matching TRBD1 (6 bases). CDR1 and CDR2 from the germline V gene are MGHDK and SYGVNS. The CDR3 consists of 12 residues. The ends were cut back, 5 bases at V and 8 bases at J, with 10 bases in the middle. CDR3 protein: CASSTGSHEQFF. CDR3 nucleotides: TGTGCCAGCAGTACAGGGTCTCATGAGCAGTTCTTC.

This clone was counted only a few times. V usage is TRBV11-2 and J usage is TRBJ1-2; perhaps TRBD1 as D (6 bases). CDR1 SGHAT and CDR2 FQNNGV come from the germline V gene. This CDR3 has 14 amino acids. The V and J ends lost 5 bases and 6 bases respectively, with 16 bases between them. The CDR3 spells CASSVQGWGNGYTF. As DNA, the CDR3 is TGTGCCAGCAGCGTACAGGGTTGGGGGAATGGCTACACCTTC.

The V gene is TRBV20-1, the J gene TRBJ1-1; D remains ambiguous. CDR3 length equals 11 residues. Per the germline V gene, CDR1 is DFQATT and CDR2 is SNEGSKA (reference sequence). The CDR3 sequence is CRARMNTEAFF. CDR3 DNA: TGCAGAGCCAGGATGAACACTGAAGCTTTCTTT.

The chain employs TRBV6-6 and TRBJ1-1, with D possibly matching TRBD1 (6 bases). The CDR3 runs to 14 residues. Trimming removed 5 bases from V and 2 bases from J, with 12 bases in between. The germline gives CDR1 MNHNY, CDR2 SVGAGI (reference sequence). CDR3 nucleotide sequence: TGTGCCAGCAGTATCGACAGGATTAACACTGAAGCTTTCTTT. It codes for CASSIDRINTEAFF.

V gene TRBV7-6 combines with J gene TRBJ2-7; D unresolved. The germline V and J ends were trimmed by 1 base and 1 base, with 11 bases remaining between them. Germline CDR1 is SGHVS and CDR2 is FNYEAQ. The CDR3 has 15 residues. CDR3 in amino acids: CASSLVGDLSYEQYF. The CDR3 DNA follows: TGTGCCAGCAGCTTAGTAGGAGATCTTTCCTACGAGCAGTACTTC.

The rearrangement joins TRBV7-2 to TRBJ2-5; possible D gene TRBD2, 6 bases. Germline lookup yields CDR1 SGHTA and CDR2 FQGNSA. The CDR3 runs to 15 residues. Trimming cost V 0 bases and J 4 bases, with 12 bases left between them. The CDR3, as DNA: TGTGCCAGCAGCTTAGCGCTGGGGCGGGGAGAGACCCAGTACTTC. Translated: CASSLALGRGETQYF. Based on the CDR3 plus reference TRBV7-2 and TRBJ2-5, the full variable domain is GAGVSQSPSNKVTEKGKDVELRCDPISGHTALYWYRQSLGQGLEFLIYFQGNSAPDKSGLPSDRFSAERTGGSVSTLTIQRTQQEDSAVYLCASSLALGRGETQYFGPGTRLLVL.

The CDR3 protein is CASSLSDGFVYTF. The CDR3 region has the DNA TGTGCCAGCAGCTTATCTGACGGATTCGTCTACACCTTC. The rearrangement links TRBV7-2 to TRBJ1-2; D is uncertain. V lost 2 bases, J lost 10 bases, and 14 bases lay in between. The CDR3 is 13 residues long. Germline CDR1 SGHTA, CDR2 FQGNSA.

The chain couples TRBV2 to TRBJ2-3; maybe TRBD1 (6 bases). There are 15 residues in the CDR3. Trimming shortened V by 6 bases and J by 1 base, and 14 bases separated the two germline ends. Germline CDR1 reads SNHLY; CDR2 reads FYNNEI. The CDR3 here is CASRVTGTRTDTQYF. In DNA, the CDR3 is TGTGCCAGCAGAGTAACAGGGACCCGCACAGATACGCAGTATTTT.

This chain connects TRBV29-1 to TRBJ2-3; 11 bases map to TRBD1. From germline, CDR1 is SQVTM and CDR2 ANQGSEA. The trim removed 4 bases at V and 5 bases at J, leaving 5 bases unmatched. CDR3 length equals 14 residues. This chain's CDR3 is CSVVRTGGIDTQYF. As DNA, the CDR3 is TGCAGCGTTGTGAGGACAGGGGGCATAGATACGCAGTATTTT.

The chain combines TRBV14 with TRBJ2-5, with unresolved D. This CDR3 is 15 amino acids long. Germline lookup yields CDR1 SGHDN and CDR2 FVKESK. V lost 0 bases, J lost 5 bases, and 13 bases lay in between. The CDR3 DNA sequence: TGTGCCAGCAGCCAAGAGATGGCTGGGCTTGAGACCCAGTACTTC. Its translation: CASSQEMAGLETQYF.

The CDR3 nucleotides are TGTGCCAGCAGCTCGGGCTATTTAGGAGATACGCAGTATTTT. It is translated as CASSSGYLGDTQYF. The chain joins TRBV6-4 to TRBJ2-3; the D is unclear. Germline CDR1 is MRHNA and CDR2 is SNTAGT. The CDR3 extends over 14 amino acids. Trimming stripped 6 bases from V and 5 bases from J, with 15 bases between.

The V gene is TRBV19, the J gene TRBJ2-7; 7 bases are shared with TRBD1. J was trimmed by 0 bases and V by 5 bases; bases with no gene match: 4. Germline CDR1 and CDR2: LNHDA and SQIVND (reference sequence). The CDR3 extends over 14 amino acids. The CDR3 DNA sequence: TGTGCCAGTAGTTTCCGGGACAGCTCCTACGAGCAGTACTTC. Amino acids: CASSFRDSSYEQYF. Full variable domain (outside the CDR3, taken from reference TRBV19 and TRBJ2-7): DGGITQSPKYLFRKEGQNVTLSCEQNLNHDAMYWYRQDPGQGLRLIYYSQIVNDFQKGDIAEGYSVSREKKESFPLTVTSAQKNPTAFYLCASSFRDSSYEQYFGPGTRLTVT.

Many counts were recorded for this clone. This chain connects TRBV7-2 to TRBJ1-1, with D maybe TRBD1 (5 bases). CDR1 is SGHTA, CDR2 FQGNSA, per germline. The CDR3 is 14 residues long. Trimming took 5 bases from V and 6 from J, leaving 16 bases between them. The CDR3 nucleotides are TGTGCCAGCAGCAGCAGGGTGCCTCCTTCTGAAGCTTTCTTT. It yields the protein CASSSRVPPSEAFF.

The J gene is TRBJ1-1, the V gene TRBV7-8; weak D call: TRBD1 (5 bases). V was shortened by 6 bases and J by 4 bases, with 24 bases between the two germline ends. The CDR3 has 17 residues. Per the germline V gene, CDR1 is SGHVS and CDR2 is FQNEAQ. CDR3 amino acids: CASRASGWGIVPTEAFF. The CDR3 nucleotides are TGTGCCAGCAGAGCGTCAGGGTGGGGGATTGTTCCCACTGAAGCTTTCTTT. The full variable domain, completed using reference TRBV7-8 and TRBJ1-1, is GAGVSQSPRYKVAKRGQDVALRCDPISGHVSLFWYQQALGQGPEFLTYFQNEAQLDKSGLPSDRFFAERPEGSVSTLKIQRTQQEDSAVYLCASRASGWGIVPTEAFFGQGTRLTVV.

The genes are TRBV7-2 and TRBJ2-7; D gene ambiguous. Germline loops: CDR1 SGHTA, CDR2 FQGNSA. V dropped 5 bases and J dropped 5 bases, with 13 bases sitting between them. The CDR3 contains 13 residues. CDR3 loop: CASSIGPGHEQYF. The DNA of the CDR3 is TGTGCCAGCAGCATAGGACCGGGCCACGAGCAGTACTTC.